These T cell receptor beta chains were read from a single sample in a study of OX40 agonist ivuxolimab in advanced cancers. Libraries were prepared by immunoSEQ multiplex PCR; TCRdb keeps only in-frame clonotypes and omits some of them. The sample has about 72,000 clones; less than 90% are singletons. The sample consisted of CD4+ or CD8+ T cells sorted from blood, taken in a trial of the OX40 agonist ivuxolimab. These receptors were obtained from an adult with an advanced solid tumor such as melanoma, head and neck, liver or kidney cancer. Both conserved end residues are part of each CDR3. A D gene is named only where the DNA matches it firmly. For some rows the clone size is stated as once, few or many, or as a class when expanded; others skip it.

>TRBD1|TRBV2|TRBJ2-7|.|15
TGTGCCAGCACTTTATCCCGGGACAGGGGATACGAGCAGTACTTC
CASTLSRDRGYEQYF
>.|TRBV6-1|TRBJ2-2|few|12
TGTGCCGGGCGGTCCGACACCGGGGAGCTGTTTTTT
CAGRSDTGELFF
>TRBD2|TRBV4-3|TRBJ2-1|.|14
TGCGCCAGCAGCCAAGGGACTAGCGGGTTTGAGCAGTTCTTC
CASSQGTSGFEQFF
>TRBD2|TRBV5-1|TRBJ2-1|.|15
TGCGCCAGTAGAACCACTAGCGGAATCTACAATGAGCAGTTCTTC
CASRTTSGIYNEQFF
>.|TRBV7-2|TRBJ2-1|.|15
TGTGCCAGCAGCTTAGCGAGCGGTAGCTTCAATGAGCAGTTCTTC
CASSLASGSFNEQFF
>TRBD2|TRBV7-6|TRBJ2-7|.|13
TGTGCCAGCAGCTTAGTGACTAGCCACGAGCAGTACTTC
CASSLVTSHEQYF
>.|TRBV27|TRBJ1-4|.|14
TGTGCCAGCGGATACAGGGCGACTAATGAAAAACTGTTTTTT
CASGYRATNEKLFF
>.|TRBV29-1|TRBJ2-5|.|12
TGCAGCGCCGCGAGGCAGCAAGAGACCCAGTACTTC
CSAARQQETQYF
>.|TRBV30|TRBJ1-3|.|12
TGTGCCTGGAGCTCCACCAGAAACACCATATATTTT
CAWSSTRNTIYF
>TRBD2|TRBV28|TRBJ2-1|.|13
TGTGCCAGCCACATTAGCGGGAGAAATGAGCAGTTCTTC
CASHISGRNEQFF
>.|TRBV7-8|TRBJ2-7|.|15
TGTGCCAGCAGCCAAGCCCGCGGACAAACCCTCGAGCAGTACTTC
CASSQARGQTLEQYF
>TRBD1|TRBV11-3|TRBJ1-6|.|15
TGTGCCAGCAGCTTAGGGACAGGGCGGGATTCACCCCTCCACTTT
CASSLGTGRDSPLHF
>TRBD1|TRBV2|TRBJ2-1|.|16
TGTGCCAGCAGAAGAGATAATGGACAGGGGGCCGCCGAGCAGTTCTTC
CASRRDNGQGAAEQFF
>TRBD2|TRBV9|TRBJ2-5|.|15
TGTGCCAGCAGCGCCCTGACTAGCGGGCATGAGACCCAGTACTTC
CASSALTSGHETQYF
>TRBD2|TRBV15|TRBJ2-1|.|17
TGTGCCACCAGCCCACGACTAGCGGTCTTCTCCTACAATGAGCAGTTCTTC
CATSPRLAVFSYNEQFF
>.|TRBV19|TRBJ2-7|.|11
TGTGCCAGTGGTAGCCCCGGAGGGCAGTACTTC
CASGSPGGQYF
>.|TRBV28|TRBJ2-1|.|16
TGTGCCAGCAGCCCCCGGGGCACCAGCTCCTACAATGAGCAGTTCTTC
CASSPRGTSSYNEQFF
>.|TRBV18|TRBJ2-3|.|15
TGTGCCAGCTCACCCATTACCGGGACTGCGGGGACGCAGTATTTT
CASSPITGTAGTQYF
>TRBD2|TRBV27|TRBJ2-2|.|15
TGTGCCAGCAGTTTGGCTAGCGGGATTAGCGGGGAGCTGTTTTTT
CASSLASGISGELFF
>.|TRBV19|TRBJ2-3|.|15
TGTGCCAGTAGTATTAACCCAATGGACACAGATACGCAGTATTTT
CASSINPMDTDTQYF
>TRBD2|TRBV11-2|TRBJ2-1|few|18
TGTGCCAGCAGCTTCGGCGGGGCCGGCCTAGCGGGAGGGCGGGAGCAGTTCTTC
CASSFGGAGLAGGREQFF
>TRBD2|TRBV2|TRBJ2-5|.|16
TGTGCCAGCTCCACCTGGGCAATTAGCGGGAGTGAGACCCAGTACTTC
CASSTWAISGSETQYF
>TRBD1|TRBV19|TRBJ2-1|.|16
TGTGCCAGTACTTGGGGGTTCACAGGGGGCTACAATGAGCAGTTCTTC
CASTWGFTGGYNEQFF
>.|TRBV5-4|TRBJ2-7|.|14
TGTGCCAGCAGCTTGTCTAGCGCTTCCTACGAGCAGTACTTC
CASSLSSASYEQYF